Listed below are T cell receptor beta chains from one sample, sequenced in a study of blood T cell repertoires in COVID-19. TCRdb's copy holds only in-frame clones and misses some; the assay was immunoSEQ multiplex PCR. This sample has more than 55,000 clones; 80% to 85% occur once, and the top ten carry 8.5% to 10%. Sample: peripheral blood. The origin of the receptors is an elderly woman with acute or convalescent COVID-19. Each CDR3 is given with its conserved first and last residue. The D gene is left open where the match is weak. Rows give clone size only sometimes, using once, few, many, or a class for an expanded clone.

j_call	v_call	clone_size	d_call	cdr3_aa	cdr3_nt
TRBJ2-1	TRBV5-1	-	-	CASSLGVYEDEQFF	TGCGCCAGCAGCTTGGGGGTATATGAGGATGAGCAGTTCTTC
TRBJ2-7	TRBV29-1	-	TRBD2	CSVDASGTYEQYF	TGCAGCGTTGATGCTAGCGGGACCTACGAGCAGTACTTC
TRBJ1-4	TRBV20-1	-	-	CSASTGSQTTNEKLFF	TGCAGTGCTAGTACCGGGTCCCAAACCACTAATGAAAAACTGTTTTTT
TRBJ2-3	TRBV5-1	-	TRBD1	CASRDRVTDTQYF	TGCGCCAGCAGGGACAGGGTGACAGATACGCAGTATTTT
TRBJ2-7	TRBV2	-	TRBD1	CASSEGGQGGEQYF	TGTGCCAGCAGTGAAGGGGGACAGGGCGGCGAGCAGTACTTC
TRBJ1-5	TRBV6-6	-	-	CASSNSRSGNQPQHF	TGTGCCAGCAGCAATTCCCGGTCAGGTAATCAGCCCCAGCATTTT
TRBJ1-2	TRBV29-1	-	-	CSVSGGGNYGYTF	TGCAGCGTCTCGGGGGGAGGGAACTATGGCTACACCTTC
TRBJ1-1	TRBV2	-	TRBD1	CASSEAKGALNTEAFF	TGTGCCAGCAGTGAAGCGAAGGGGGCGTTGAACACTGAAGCTTTCTTT
TRBJ2-7	TRBV2	-	TRBD1	CASSDSQDTGGWDEQYF	TGTGCCAGCAGTGACTCGCAGGACACAGGGGGCTGGGACGAGCAGTACTTC
TRBJ2-1	TRBV15	-	-	CATSSGYNEQFF	TGTGCCACCAGTTCAGGCTACAATGAGCAGTTCTTC
TRBJ2-3	TRBV7-9	-	TRBD2	CASSLTLAGGATDTQYF	TGTGCCAGCAGCTTAACCCTAGCGGGGGGCGCCACAGATACGCAGTATTTT
TRBJ2-7	TRBV6-2/TRBV6-3	-	-	CASSSLGGSSYEQYF	TGTGCCAGCAGTTCTTTGGGGGGAAGCTCCTACGAGCAGTACTTC
TRBJ1-5	TRBV2	-	-	CASRGGWSNQPQHF	TGTGCCAGCCGGGGGGGGTGGAGCAATCAGCCCCAGCATTTT
TRBJ1-1	TRBV19	-	TRBD1	CASSIYQPTGGINTEAFF	TGTGCCAGTAGTATCTATCAGCCGACAGGGGGCATTAACACTGAAGCTTTCTTT
TRBJ1-6	TRBV5-6	-	-	CASSFTGKLSSPLHF	TGTGCCAGCAGCTTTACAGGGAAGTTAAGTTCACCCCTCCACTTT
TRBJ1-5	TRBV18	-	-	CASSPRGGDNQPQHF	TGTGCCAGCTCACCACGGGGAGGGGATAATCAGCCCCAGCATTTT
TRBJ2-1	TRBV5-1	-	TRBD1	CASSLDRGNYNEQFF	TGCGCCAGCAGCTTGGACAGGGGGAACTACAATGAGCAGTTCTTC
TRBJ1-6	TRBV7-9	-	-	CASSLDDRLISYNSPLHF	TGTGCCAGCAGCTTAGACGACCGACTCATTTCTTATAATTCACCCCTCCACTTT
TRBJ2-7	TRBV6-5	-	TRBD1	CASSRTGSSYEQYF	TGTGCCAGCAGTCGGACAGGGAGCTCCTACGAGCAGTACTTC
TRBJ1-5	TRBV25-1	-	-	CASSKDRCNQPQHF	TGTGCCAGCAGTAAAGACAGATGCAATCAGCCCCAGCATTTT
TRBJ2-7	TRBV7-8	-	-	CASSLNQYYEQYF	TGTGCCAGCAGCTTAAACCAGTACTACGAGCAGTACTTC
TRBJ2-5	TRBV5-1	-	-	CASSVQTGVRETQYF	TGCGCCAGCAGCGTCCAGACAGGTGTACGAGAGACCCAGTACTTC
TRBJ1-2	TRBV7-2	-	-	CASSARQNHYGYTF	TGTGCCAGCAGCGCAAGACAGAATCACTATGGCTACACCTTC
TRBJ2-1	TRBV9	-	-	CASSVEGASDEKFF	TGTGCCAGCAGCGTAGAGGGGGCTAGCGACGAGAAGTTCTTC
TRBJ1-1	TRBV5-5	-	-	CASSQNQGIGYTEAFF	TGTGCCAGCAGTCAGAACCAGGGGATCGGTTACACTGAAGCTTTCTTT
TRBJ2-2	TRBV6-6	-	TRBD1	CASSRPQDRPNTGELFF	TGTGCCAGCAGTCGCCCGCAGGACAGGCCGAACACCGGGGAGCTGTTTTTT
TRBJ1-3	TRBV10-1	-	-	CASSPDINSGNTIYF	TGCGCCAGCAGTCCCGACATAAACTCTGGAAACACCATATATTTT
TRBJ2-1	TRBV5-6	-	TRBD2	CASSWDYNNEQFF	TGTGCCAGCAGCTGGGACTATAACAATGAGCAGTTCTTC
TRBJ1-1	TRBV6-5	-	-	CASSYLQKNTEAFF	TGTGCCAGCAGTTACCTACAGAAAAACACTGAAGCTTTCTTT
TRBJ1-3	TRBV29-1	-	TRBD1	CSTRDGTGAGNTIYF	TGCAGCACCAGAGACGGGACAGGGGCTGGAAACACCATATATTTT
TRBJ2-2	TRBV11-2	-	-	CASSFVQASGELFF	TGTGCCAGCAGCTTTGTACAGGCATCCGGGGAGCTGTTTTTT
TRBJ1-6	TRBV18	once	TRBD1	CASSPTGDRNSPLHF	TGTGCCAGCTCACCGACAGGGGATAGGAATTCACCCCTCCACTTT
TRBJ1-2	TRBV6-5	-	TRBD1	CASTVRTGGNYGYTF	TGTGCCAGCACGGTCAGGACAGGGGGTAACTATGGCTACACCTTC
TRBJ1-2	TRBV10-1	-	TRBD1	CASKRDRGPGYTF	TGCGCCAGCAAACGGGACAGGGGGCCCGGCTACACCTTC
TRBJ1-5	TRBV6-1	-	-	CASSENLREPQHF	TGTGCCAGCAGTGAAAACCTCAGGGAGCCCCAGCATTTT
TRBJ1-3	TRBV9	-	TRBD1	CASSVATGAGNTIYF	TGTGCCAGCAGCGTAGCGACAGGGGCTGGAAACACCATATATTTT
TRBJ2-3	TRBV3-1/TRBV3-2	-	-	CASSQEVGGAGADTQYF	TGTGCCAGCAGCCAAGAGGTTGGGGGGGCAGGGGCAGATACGCAGTATTTT
TRBJ1-3	TRBV7-8	few	-	CASSLDRPASGNTIYF	TGTGCCAGCAGCTTAGACAGGCCCGCCTCTGGAAACACCATATATTTT
TRBJ1-4	TRBV19	-	-	CASSIPGGTNEKLFF	TGTGCCAGTAGTATTCCGGGGGGCACTAATGAAAAACTGTTTTTT
TRBJ2-7	TRBV19	-	TRBD1	CASKTGGSGEQYF	TGTGCCAGTAAGACAGGGGGCTCGGGGGAGCAGTACTTC
TRBJ1-2	TRBV7-2	-	-	CASSLSAGVDMNYGYTF	TGTGCCAGCAGCTTATCGGCAGGGGTGGATATGAACTATGGCTACACCTTC
TRBJ2-1	TRBV27	-	-	CASSFPGTYNEQFF	TGTGCCAGCAGTTTTCCCGGGACCTACAATGAGCAGTTCTTC
TRBJ1-1	TRBV3-1/TRBV3-2	-	-	CASSRTRGTEAFF	TGTGCCAGCAGCCGAACCAGGGGTACTGAAGCTTTCTTT
TRBJ1-4	TRBV10-3	few	-	CAIMDSNEKLFF	TGTGCCATCATGGACAGTAATGAAAAACTGTTTTTT
TRBJ2-2	TRBV6-5	-	-	CASKREANTGELFF	TGTGCCAGCAAACGGGAAGCGAACACCGGGGAGCTGTTTTTT
TRBJ2-3	TRBV5-1	once	-	CASRQVFSTDTQYF	TGCGCCAGCAGACAGGTTTTTAGCACAGATACGCAGTATTTT
TRBJ2-7	TRBV7-2	-	-	CASSLDTEQYF	TGTGCCAGCAGCTTAGACACCGAGCAGTACTTC
TRBJ2-7	TRBV13	-	-	CASSSGLYEQYF	TGTGCCAGCAGCTCGGGACTTTACGAGCAGTACTTC
TRBJ2-5	TRBV12-3/TRBV12-4	-	TRBD2	CASTLVAGETQYF	TGTGCCAGCACCTTAGTAGCGGGGGAGACCCAGTACTTC